Presented here are 30 T cell receptor beta chains from one specimen sequenced in a study of OX40 agonist ivuxolimab in advanced cancers. This table comes from immunoSEQ multiplex PCR, and its TCRdb copy is limited to in-frame clones, with some not included. In the table there are around 31,000 clones, roughly 76% of which are singletons. The specimen comprised CD4+ or CD8+ T cells sorted from blood, sampled in a trial of the OX40 agonist ivuxolimab. The receptors originated from an adult with an advanced solid tumor such as melanoma, head and neck, liver or kidney cancer.

This clone was detected only once. V is TRBV29-1 and J is TRBJ2-3; TRBD2 is a possible D gene (5 bases). Deletions cut 4 bases from V and 2 bases from J, with 10 bases between. Germline lookup yields CDR1 SQVTM and CDR2 ANQGSEA. The CDR3 consists of 13 residues. The CDR3 nucleotides read TGCAGCGTTGGAAGCGGTCCCACAGATACGCAGTATTTT. Translation gives CSVGSGPTDTQYF.

This clone was counted a single time. The gene calls are TRBV7-3 and TRBJ1-1, with 9 bases fitting TRBD1. In germline, CDR1 is SGHTA, CDR2 FQGTGA. With V trimmed by 5 bases and J by 4 bases, 2 bases remained unmatched. The CDR3 runs 13 residues. The CDR3 region is CASSATGGTEAFF. The CDR3 nucleotides read TGTGCCAGCAGCGCGACAGGGGGCACTGAAGCTTTCTTT.

This clone was seen only once. The chain has TRBV6-1 and TRBJ1-5; D unclear. V dropped 4 bases and J dropped 1 base, with 11 bases sitting between them. This CDR3 is built from 15 residues. Germline lookup yields CDR1 MNHNS and CDR2 SASEGT. CDR3 sequence (DNA): TGTGCCAGCAGTGTAGGGCGGAGCAGCAATCAGCCCCAGCATTTT. This translates into CASSVGRSSNQPQHF.

The chain employs TRBV5-6 and TRBJ2-5; a weak D match, TRBD2 (7 bases). The CDR3 consists of 16 residues. The V end was cut by 3 bases, the J end by 2 bases, with 17 bases between. Germline V CDR1 and CDR2: SGHDT, YYEEEE. The DNA for the CDR3 is TGTGCCAGCAGCTGGGGGGGGCCGGGGGATCAAGAGACCCAGTACTTC. Amino acids: CASSWGGPGDQETQYF.

The chain recombines TRBV2 with TRBJ1-2; D not certain. The germline CDR1 and CDR2 sequences are SNHLY and FYNNEI. Deletions cut 4 bases from V and 0 bases from J, with 12 bases between. This CDR3 region has 15 residues. The chain's CDR3 is CASSVEGGANYGYTF. The CDR3 DNA is TGTGCCAGCAGTGTGGAGGGCGGCGCTAACTATGGCTACACCTTC.

The rearrangement links TRBV6-5 to TRBJ2-2, with D maybe TRBD2 (5 bases). Per germline, CDR1 MNHEY and CDR2 SVGAGI. The germline V and J ends were trimmed by 2 bases and 3 bases, with 7 bases remaining between them. The CDR3 length is 14 residues. The DNA for the CDR3 is TGTGCCAGCAGTTACGAGGGCGACACCGGGGAGCTGTTTTTT. Its translation: CASSYEGDTGELFF.

V and J are TRBV28 and TRBJ1-4; D gene uncertain. V shed 6 bases and J shed 8 bases, with 16 bases lying between them. Germline CDR1 MDHEN, CDR2 SYDVKM. This CDR3 region has 14 residues. The chain's CDR3 is CASSQPWLGEKLFF. CDR3 bases: TGTGCCAGCAGCCAGCCTTGGTTGGGCGAAAAACTGTTTTTT.

The rearrangement links TRBV5-1 to TRBJ2-3; 10 nucleotides line up with TRBD2. The CDR3 is made up of 18 amino acids. Trimming at V came to 4 bases and at J to 3 bases, leaving 14 bases not matched to a gene. Germline CDR1 SGHRS, CDR2 YFSETQ. CDR3 DNA: TGCGCCAGCAGCCCTGCCCATGCCCTAGCGGGAGAAACAGATACGCAGTATTTT. The encoded protein is CASSPAHALAGETDTQYF.

CDR3 amino acids: CASSFTGAGGYNEQFF. The DNA for the CDR3 is TGCGCCAGCAGCTTTACCGGGGCGGGAGGTTACAATGAGCAGTTCTTC. The V call is TRBV5-1, the J call TRBJ2-1; 8 bases agree with TRBD2. From germline, CDR1 is SGHRS and CDR2 YFSETQ. Germline trimming cut 2 bases from V and 4 bases from J; bases unmatched to any gene: 8. The CDR3 loop spans 16 amino acids.

This clone was recorded a few times. The chain recombines TRBV2 with TRBJ2-3; D ambiguous. Trimming cost V 0 bases and J 5 bases, with 6 bases left between them. Germline values: CDR1 SNHLY, CDR2 FYNNEI. The CDR3 extends over 13 amino acids. CDR3 residues: CASSEARIDTQYF. DNA for the CDR3: TGTGCCAGCAGTGAAGCTCGGATAGATACGCAGTATTTT.

The chain combines TRBV6-1 with TRBJ2-7; D call uncertain. V lost 5 bases, J lost 0 bases, and 8 bases lay in between. The length of the CDR3 is 13 residues. Germline V lookup: CDR1 MNHNS, CDR2 SASEGT. CDR3 coding DNA: TGTGCCAGCAGTAGAGCAGACTCCTACGAGCAGTACTTC. It is translated as CASSRADSYEQYF.

The chain combines TRBV28 with TRBJ2-7, with a weak D call TRBD2 (5 bases). V dropped 5 bases and J dropped 4 bases, with 18 bases sitting between them. This CDR3 is 15 amino acids long. CDR1 and CDR2 (germline): MDHEN, SYDVKM. The CDR3 is CASSPRGSTAYEQYF. CDR3 bases: TGTGCCAGCAGTCCCCGTGGGAGCACGGCGTACGAGCAGTACTTC. The whole variable domain, filled in from reference TRBV28 and TRBJ2-7, reads DVKVTQSSRYLVKRTGEKVFLECVQDMDHENMFWYRQDPGLGLRLIYFSYDVKMKEKGDIPEGYSVSREKKERFSLILESASTNQTSMYLCASSPRGSTAYEQYFGPGTRLTVT.

The V and J genes are TRBV7-9 and TRBJ2-1, with 9 nucleotides matching TRBD1. After removal of 3 bases from V and 6 bases from J, the junction contained 6 bases not matched to a gene. Germline lookup yields CDR1 SEHNR and CDR2 FQNEAQ (reference sequence). CDR3 length equals 15 residues. CDR3 sequence: CASSLEQGAGNEQFF. CDR3 nucleotide sequence: TGTGCCAGCAGCTTGGAACAGGGGGCTGGCAATGAGCAGTTCTTC.

This clone was seen just once. This chain joins TRBV7-9 and TRBJ1-1; D call uncertain. V lost 1 base and J lost 5, with 11 bases in between. Germline CDR1 SEHNR, CDR2 FQNEAQ (reference sequence). The CDR3 has 14 amino acids. The CDR3 bases are TGTGCCAGCAGCTTAGGCGCAGTCGAAACTGAAGCTTTCTTT. Protein product: CASSLGAVETEAFF.

Turning to this clone: The junction and the germline gene differ at one end; a read error may be behind it. This chain connects TRBV7-7 to TRBJ1-1, with unresolved D. CDR1 is SSHAT, CDR2 FNYEAQ, per germline (reference sequence). CDR3 size: 13 residues. CDR3 sequence (DNA): TGTGCTAGCAGCTTAGCGGGGAACACTGAAGCTTTCTTT. It translates to CASSLAGNTEAFF.

The rearrangement uses TRBV6-5 and TRBJ2-1; TRBD2 is a possible D gene (6 bases). CDR3 length: 11 residues. V was shortened by 6 bases and J by 12 bases, with 12 bases between the two germline ends. From germline, CDR1 is MNHEY and CDR2 SVGAGI. The chain's CDR3 is CASSRAGGQFF. CDR3 coding DNA: TGTGCCAGCAGCCGAGCGGGTGGGCAGTTCTTC.

The V and J genes are TRBV6-1 and TRBJ1-2; D is uncertain. V gave up 5 bases and J gave up 1 base, with 20 bases separating them. Germline CDR1 and CDR2: MNHNS and SASEGT. This CDR3 has 17 residues. This CDR3 reads CASSKDPTDRFNYGYTF. The CDR3 bases are TGTGCCAGCAGTAAAGACCCCACAGACCGATTTAACTATGGCTACACCTTC.

This chain links TRBV28 with TRBJ1-2, with D unresolved. There are 13 residues in the CDR3. The germline CDR1 and CDR2 sequences are MDHEN and SYDVKM. V was pared by 11 bases and J by 0 bases, with 13 bases between. This CDR3 reads CAAASPPNYGYTF. The DNA for the CDR3 is TGTGCCGCGGCCAGCCCGCCTAACTATGGCTACACCTTC.

The chain links TRBV12-5 to TRBJ2-3; no definite D call. The CDR3 spans 14 residues. V lost 3 bases and J lost 3, with 10 bases in between. CDR1 and CDR2 (germline): LGHNT, FRNRAP. CDR3 sequence: CASGLAGITDTQYF. Here the CDR3 DNA reads TGTGCTAGTGGTTTAGCAGGAATTACAGATACGCAGTATTTT.

V is TRBV7-2 and J is TRBJ1-6, with TRBD1 as a possible D gene (6 bases). From germline, CDR1 is SGHTA and CDR2 FQGNSA. This CDR3 is built from 15 residues. V lost 3 bases and J lost 10, with 16 bases in between. The chain's CDR3 is CASSFFDRRQSPLHF. Here the CDR3 DNA reads TGTGCCAGCAGCTTTTTCGACAGGAGACAATCACCCCTCCACTTT.

This clone came up once. This rearrangement joins TRBV7-9 to TRBJ1-3; tentative D call: TRBD1 (5 bases). Looked up from germline, CDR1 is SEHNR and CDR2 is FQNEAQ (reference sequence). V shed 3 bases and J shed 4 bases, with 16 bases lying between them. There are 16 residues in the CDR3. The CDR3 is CASSLGVVVAGNTIYF. For the CDR3, the DNA is TGTGCCAGCAGCTTGGGGGTCGTGGTTGCCGGAAACACCATATATTTT.

This chain joins TRBV30 and TRBJ2-7; D ambiguous. CDR3 length: 12 residues. The V and J ends lost 3 bases and 4 bases respectively, with 10 bases between them. Germline CDR1 GTSNPN, CDR2 SVGIG (reference sequence). The CDR3 DNA follows: TGTGCCTGGAGCTCGCCGGCATACGAGCAGTACTTC. Translating gives CAWSSPAYEQYF.

The CDR3: CASYPGSSGSYEQYF. In nucleotides, the CDR3 is TGTGCCAGCTATCCTGGATCTAGCGGGAGCTACGAGCAGTACTTC. This sequence joins TRBV28 and TRBJ2-7, with 10 positions matching TRBD2. CDR1 and CDR2 from the germline V gene are MDHEN and SYDVKM. The CDR3 is 15 residues long. Trimming took 8 bases from V and 3 from J; bases not matched to a gene: 10.

The CDR3, as DNA: TGTGCCAGCATCAACGCAGGGGCCCCGAACACTGAAGCTTTCTTT. Residues: CASINAGAPNTEAFF. The J gene is TRBJ1-1, the V gene TRBV6-6; maybe TRBD1 (6 bases). There are 15 residues in the CDR3. Trimming shortened V by 7 bases and J by 1 base, and 16 bases separated the two germline ends. Germline V gene data show CDR1 as MNHNY and CDR2 as SVGAGI (reference sequence).

The V gene is TRBV11-2, the J gene TRBJ1-2, with 10 nucleotides matching TRBD1. Per the germline V gene, CDR1 is SGHAT and CDR2 is FQNNGV. The CDR3 consists of 15 residues. J lost 8 bases, V lost 2 bases, and 8 bases had no gene match. The CDR3: CASSLTRQGAGGYTF. DNA for the CDR3: TGTGCCAGCAGCTTAACCAGACAGGGGGCGGGAGGCTACACCTTC. Full variable domain (remainder filled in from reference TRBV11-2 and TRBJ1-2): EAGVAQSPRYKIIEKRQSVAFWCNPISGHATLYWYQQILGQGPKLLIQFQNNGVVDDSQLPKDRFSAERLKGVDSTLKIQPAKLEDSAVYLCASSLTRQGAGGYTFGSGTRLTVV.

The chain links TRBV19 to TRBJ2-7, with D possibly being TRBD1 (5 bases). With 4 bases removed from V and 0 bases from J, the gap between germline ends came to 10 bases. Per germline, CDR1 LNHDA and CDR2 SQIVND (reference sequence). The CDR3 totals 14 residues. The CDR3: CASSTTASSYEQYF. DNA for the CDR3: TGTGCCAGTAGTACGACAGCGAGCTCCTACGAGCAGTACTTC.

The chain employs TRBV6-1 and TRBJ1-2, with D maybe TRBD1 (5 bases). Trimming shortened V by 9 bases and J by 0 bases, and 11 bases separated the two germline ends. Looked up from germline, CDR1 is MNHNS and CDR2 is SASEGT. There are 13 residues in the CDR3. CDR3 nucleotides: TGTGCCAGTGCGGAGACAGCTAACTATGGCTACACCTTC. It is translated as CASAETANYGYTF.

The chain carries TRBV7-2 and TRBJ1-5; D remains unclear. Germline V gene data show CDR1 as SGHTA and CDR2 as FQGNSA. Trimming shortened V by 5 bases and J by 6 bases, and 8 bases separated the two germline ends. This CDR3 is built from 12 residues. Here the CDR3 DNA reads TGTGCCAGCAGCCACGACCTTCAGCCCCAGCATTTT. It codes for CASSHDLQPQHF.

A note on this clone: One end of the junction fails to match germline, which may point to a read error. The chain combines TRBV19 with TRBJ2-1; 11 nucleotides align to TRBD2. This CDR3 spans 15 amino acids. Germline CDR1 LNHDA, CDR2 SQIVND (reference sequence). The CDR3 DNA reads as TGTGCCAGTAGCATAGCGGGAGGGATCTACAATGAGCAGTTCTTC. Translation gives CASSIAGGIYNEQFF.

The rearrangement links TRBV5-1 to TRBJ2-2, with 8 bases identical to TRBD2. The CDR3 extends over 15 amino acids. Trimming at V came to 4 bases and at J to 7 bases, leaving 9 bases not matched to a gene. The germline gives CDR1 SGHRS, CDR2 YFSETQ. This CDR3 reads CASSHGGAEVGELFF. The CDR3 DNA reads TGCGCCAGCAGCCACGGGGGGGCCGAAGTCGGGGAGCTGTTTTTT.